This is a list of T cell receptor beta chains from one sample in a study of neurological immune-mediated disorders. A single record per CDR3 protein comes from TCRdb applying MiXCR to the 5' RACE reads. The table shows more than 40,000 distinct CDR3 sequences, with approximately 11% occurring only once. The sequencing input was PBMCs. The receptors here all came from a male donor with HTLV-1-associated myelopathy (HAM/TSP). CDR3s include the opening cysteine and the closing phenylalanine or tryptophan. D genes are given only for firm matches. A clone size is listed for some rows: how often the clone was seen (once, few, many), or a class if it is expanded.

v_gene	d_gene	j_gene	abundance	CDR3aa	CDR3nt
TRBV20-1	TRBD1	TRBJ1-5	NA	CSGRTGIGQPQHF	TGCAGTGGCCGGACAGGGATCGGCCAGCCCCAGCATTTT
TRBV7-2	NA	TRBJ1-1	many	CASSLYSMNTEAFF	TGTGCCAGCAGCTTATACAGCATGAACACTGAAGCTTTCTTT
TRBV7-9	NA	TRBJ2-5	many	CASSLLWVETQYF	TGTGCCAGCAGCTTATTGTGGGTGGAGACCCAGTACTTC
TRBV5-1	NA	TRBJ2-1	many	CASSRGLDNEQFF	TGCGCCAGCTCACGGGGACTCGACAATGAGCAGTTCTTC
TRBV12-3/TRBV12-4	NA	TRBJ1-5	many	CASSLALSGAMIAQHF	TGTGCCAGCAGTTTAGCGCTGTCAGGGGCTATGATAGCCCAGCATTTT
TRBV29-1	NA	TRBJ2-1	many	CSVDGRPGDEQFF	TGCAGCGTTGATGGCAGACCGGGGGATGAGCAGTTCTTC
TRBV5-6	NA	TRBJ2-7	many	CASSLPGMGPVGEQYF	TGTGCCAGCAGCTTGCCGGGCATGGGGCCGGTGGGGGAGCAGTACTTC
TRBV20-1	NA	TRBJ1-4	many	CSAPGHLDEKLFF	TGCAGTGCCCCCGGACACCTGGATGAAAAACTGTTTTTT
TRBV9	TRBD1	TRBJ2-5	NA	CANTPRDSLIQETQYF	TGTGCCAACACCCCCCGGGACAGCTTAATTCAAGAGACCCAGTACTTC
TRBV12-3/TRBV12-4	TRBD2	TRBJ2-3	NA	CASSPTPLAGVTDTQYF	TGTGCCAGCAGTCCCACTCCACTAGCGGGGGTCACAGATACGCAGTATTTT
TRBV11-3	TRBD1	TRBJ1-1	medium-sized	CASSRQGLGMNTEAFF	TGTGCCAGCAGCCGACAGGGCCTTGGTATGAACACTGAAGCTTTCTTT
TRBV5-6	TRBD1	TRBJ2-1	NA	CASSLTPTGDGVNEQFF	TGTGCCAGCAGCTTGACCCCGACAGGGGATGGGGTGAATGAGCAGTTCTTC
TRBV7-8	NA	TRBJ2-3	NA	CASSLAVLDTQYF	TGTGCCAGCAGCTTAGCGGTCTTAGATACGCAGTATTTT
TRBV20-1	TRBD1	TRBJ2-7	many	CSATHRGRAYEQYF	TGCAGTGCTACCCACAGGGGGCGTGCCTACGAGCAGTACTTC
TRBV12-3/TRBV12-4	TRBD2	TRBJ2-4	many	CASLGQAGIAKNIQYF	TGTGCCAGTCTCGGACAAGCGGGGATAGCCAAAAACATTCAGTACTTC
TRBV2	NA	TRBJ2-7	many	CASSGGESYEQYF	TGTGCCAGCAGTGGCGGGGAGTCCTACGAGCAGTACTTC
TRBV7-2	TRBD2	TRBJ2-5	many	CASRGGSGETQYF	TGTGCCAGCAGGGGGGGGTCAGGGGAGACCCAGTACTTC
TRBV10-3	NA	TRBJ1-6	many	CAISDLQASPLHF	TGTGCCATCAGTGACTTACAGGCGTCACCCCTCCACTTT
TRBV7-2	NA	TRBJ1-6	many	CASSLALALGSPLHF	TGTGCCAGCAGCTTAGCACTGGCCCTAGGTTCACCCCTCCACTTT
TRBV10-3	TRBD2	TRBJ2-5	many	CAISDPAGGKETQYF	TGTGCCATCAGTGACCCCGCGGGGGGGAAAGAGACCCAGTACTTC
TRBV2	TRBD1	TRBJ2-7	NA	CASSIGTDEQYF	TGTGCCAGCAGCATAGGGACAGACGAGCAGTACTTC
TRBV6-6	NA	TRBJ1-3	many	CASRPGASGNTIYF	TGTGCCAGCAGACCCGGAGCCTCTGGAAACACCATATATTTT
TRBV20-1	NA	TRBJ1-5	many	CSAYTGLNQPQHF	TGCAGTGCTTATACAGGGTTAAATCAGCCCCAGCATTTT
TRBV29-1	NA	TRBJ2-7	NA	CSVEMPGLQYEQYF	TGCAGCGTCGAGATGCCGGGCCTCCAGTACGAGCAGTACTTC
TRBV2	NA	TRBJ1-2	many	CASSDRNYGYTF	TGTGCCAGCAGTGACAGGAACTATGGCTACACCTTC
TRBV5-1	TRBD2	TRBJ2-5	NA	CASLRLAGVKETQYF	TGCGCCAGCCTTCGTCTAGCGGGGGTTAAAGAGACCCAGTACTTC
TRBV7-2	TRBD1	TRBJ2-4	NA	CASSPRTGAENIQYF	TGTGCCAGCAGCCCACGGACAGGGGCAGAAAACATTCAGTACTTC
TRBV9	NA	TRBJ1-2	many	CASSVAAAGGYTF	TGTGCCAGCAGCGTAGCGGCAGCGGGTGGCTACACCTTC
TRBV5-1	TRBD1	TRBJ2-3	NA	CASSGQGRQDTQYF	TGCGCCAGCAGTGGACAGGGGCGACAAGATACGCAGTATTTT
TRBV28	NA	TRBJ2-7	many	CASSLRRQGEQYF	TGTGCCAGCAGTTTACGGCGTCAAGGGGAGCAGTACTTC
TRBV28	NA	TRBJ2-2	many	CASRARYTGRPGELFF	TGTGCCAGCAGGGCCCGGTACACCGGGCGGCCGGGGGAGCTGTTTTTT
TRBV6-6	NA	TRBJ1-2	many	CASEWGSDYGYTF	TGTGCCAGCGAATGGGGTTCCGACTATGGCTACACCTTC
TRBV4-1	TRBD1	TRBJ2-2	once	CASSQKDRGNTGGLFF	TGCGCCAGCAGCCAAAAGGACAGGGGGAACACAGGGGGGCTGTTTTTT
TRBV2	NA	TRBJ2-7	many	CASSPDGSYEQYF	TGTGCCAGCAGTCCGGACGGCTCCTACGAGCAGTACTTC
TRBV5-5	NA	TRBJ1-6	few	CASSGRPQGGSPLHF	TGTGCCAGCAGCGGGCGACCTCAAGGAGGTTCACCCCTCCACTTT
TRBV5-1	TRBD2	TRBJ2-5	NA	CASSGLAGVSQETQYF	TGCGCCAGCAGCGGGCTAGCGGGTGTGAGTCAAGAGACCCAGTACTTC
TRBV27	TRBD1	TRBJ2-3	NA	CASRGQATDTQYF	TGTGCCAGCAGGGGACAGGCCACAGATACGCAGTATTTT
TRBV20-1	TRBD2	TRBJ2-7	many	CSARAGGAYEQYF	TGCAGTGCTAGAGCCGGGGGGGCCTACGAGCAGTACTTC
TRBV7-2	NA	TRBJ1-5	many	CASSLTFSGGQHF	TGTGCCAGCAGCTTAACGTTTTCGGGGGGCCAGCATTTT
TRBV21-1	NA	TRBJ2-1	few	CASSTPGLAGGGDEQFF	TGTGCCAGCAGCACTCCCGGACTAGCGGGGGGAGGGGATGAGCAGTTCTTC
TRBV7-9	NA	TRBJ1-1	many	CASSLAGASREAFF	TGTGCCAGCAGCTTAGCGGGAGCATCCAGGGAAGCTTTCTTT
TRBV25-1	TRBD1	TRBJ1-6	many	CASRTGDNSPLHF	TGTGCCAGCAGGACAGGGGATAATTCACCCCTCCACTTT
TRBV7-2	NA	TRBJ1-2	few	CASSLYGNYGYTF	TGTGCCAGCAGCTTGTACGGCAACTATGGCTACACCTTC
TRBV7-2	NA	TRBJ2-7	many	CASSLVVGSPGTFYEQYF	TGTGCCAGCAGCTTAGTAGTAGGATCTCCAGGGACCTTCTACGAGCAGTACTTC
TRBV12-3/TRBV12-4	TRBD2	TRBJ2-3	many	CASSVIGRTSTDTQYF	TGTGCCAGCAGTGTCATCGGGAGGACTAGCACAGATACGCAGTATTTT
TRBV7-9	NA	TRBJ1-5	many	CASSLQPVGGLGQPQHF	TGTGCCAGCAGCTTACAGCCCGTAGGGGGGCTCGGTCAGCCCCAGCATTTT
TRBV7-2	NA	TRBJ2-7	many	CASSSYRNYEQYF	TGTGCCAGCAGCTCCTACAGAAACTACGAGCAGTACTTC
TRBV20-1	NA	TRBJ2-1	many	CSAGQYNEQFF	TGCAGTGCTGGGCAGTACAATGAGCAGTTCTTC
TRBV6-5	NA	TRBJ1-1	few	CASSLDTVNTEAFF	TGTGCCAGCAGCTTAGACACGGTGAACACTGAAGCTTTCTTT
TRBV20-1	NA	TRBJ1-6	many	CSAQEPGSYNSPLHF	TGCAGTGCTCAGGAGCCGGGGAGCTATAATTCACCCCTCCACTTT
TRBV20-1	TRBD1	TRBJ2-1	once	CSATFWTGSISYIEQFF	TGCAGTGCTACTTTCTGGACAGGTTCCATCTCCTACATTGAGCAGTTCTTC
TRBV6-5	NA	TRBJ2-1	many	CASSGYGYNEQFF	TGTGCCAGCAGTGGCTACGGGTACAATGAGCAGTTCTTC
TRBV5-6	NA	TRBJ1-6	many	CASSLTNSPLHF	TGTGCCAGCAGCCTGACGAATTCACCCCTCCACTTT
TRBV20-1	TRBD2	TRBJ2-2	NA	CSARRRGWNTGELFF	TGCAGTGCTAGACGGCGGGGGTGGAACACCGGGGAGCTATTTTTT